Listed here are 31 T cell receptor beta chains from one sample, sequenced in a study of OX40 agonist ivuxolimab in advanced cancers. Profiling relied on immunoSEQ multiplex PCR, and the TCRdb table lists in-frame clones only, not all of them. In the table there are tens of thousands of clones, 86% of which are singletons. The sample consisted of CD4+ or CD8+ T cells sorted from blood, taken in a trial of the OX40 agonist ivuxolimab. Receptors were obtained from an adult with an advanced solid tumor such as melanoma, head and neck, liver or kidney cancer.

The chain joins TRBV7-2 to TRBJ1-1; no clear D gene. This CDR3 is 13 amino acids long. The V gene lost 3 bases and the J gene lost 4 bases, with 9 bases spanning the gap. Germline CDR1 reads SGHTA; CDR2 reads FQGNSA. As DNA, the CDR3 is TGTGCCAGCAGCTTTGGACCGGTCACTGAAGCTTTCTTT. This codes for CASSFGPVTEAFF.

The chain combines TRBV18 with TRBJ2-7; D assignment may be TRBD1 or TRBD2 (6 bases each). Germline values: CDR1 KGHSH, CDR2 LQKENI. The germline V and J ends were trimmed by 2 bases and 3 bases, with 17 bases remaining between them. The CDR3 has 16 amino acids. For the CDR3, the DNA is TGTGCCAGCTCACCAGGGGGGCTTCGGTTCATCTACGAGCAGTACTTC. Its translation: CASSPGGLRFIYEQYF.

This chain uses TRBV19 with TRBJ1-5; 8 bases are a match to TRBD1. This CDR3 is 14 amino acids long. From germline, CDR1 is LNHDA and CDR2 SQIVND (reference sequence). Trimming at V came to 5 bases and at J to 9 bases, leaving 9 bases not matched to a gene. The CDR3: CASSLGQGGLPQHF. The DNA for the CDR3 is TGTGCCAGTAGTCTAGGACAGGGTGGATTGCCCCAGCATTTT.

The chain is built from TRBV7-2 and TRBJ1-1; the D gene is possibly TRBD1 (6 bases). Looked up from germline, CDR1 is SGHTA and CDR2 is FQGNSA. CDR3 size: 15 residues. The V and J ends lost 3 bases and 5 bases respectively, with 16 bases between them. The DNA for the CDR3 is TGTGCCAGCAGCTTTCGGGGGCAATACGGGACTGAAGCTTTCTTT. Translating it yields CASSFRGQYGTEAFF. The full variable domain, its missing parts supplied by reference TRBV7-2 and TRBJ1-1, is GAGVSQSPSNKVTEKGKDVELRCDPISGHTALYWYRQSLGQGLEFLIYFQGNSAPDKSGLPSDRFSAERTGGSVSTLTIQRTQQEDSAVYLCASSFRGQYGTEAFFGQGTRLTVV.

V is TRBV18 and J is TRBJ2-3, with a weak D call TRBD2 (5 bases). Germline CDR1 and CDR2: KGHSH and LQKENI. This CDR3 is 15 amino acids long. The ends were cut back, 4 bases at V and 2 bases at J, with 13 bases in the middle. In DNA, the CDR3 is TGTGCCAGCTCACTCCGGACTGGGTCCACAGATACGCAGTATTTT. Protein sequence: CASSLRTGSTDTQYF.

This clone was detected a few times. This chain uses TRBV6-1 with TRBJ1-2, with 12 bases fitting TRBD1. Per germline, CDR1 MNHNS and CDR2 SASEGT. This CDR3 region has 14 residues. The J segment lost 6 bases and the V segment lost 5 bases, leaving 4 bases of the junction unmatched. The CDR3: CASSKGQGANGYTF. CDR3 DNA: TGTGCCAGCAGTAAGGGACAGGGGGCGAATGGCTACACCTTC.

The V and J genes are TRBV7-9 and TRBJ1-2; 9 bases match TRBD1. There are 19 residues in the CDR3. The V and J ends lost 2 bases and 5 bases, in that order; junction bases with no gene match: 18. CDR1 and CDR2 from the germline V gene are SEHNR and FQNEAQ (reference sequence). CDR3 bases: TGTGCCAGCAGCTTACCAGGCCCGGGATGGGACAGGGCAGCTTATGGCTACACCTTC. Protein sequence: CASSLPGPGWDRAAYGYTF.

The chain joins TRBV28 to TRBJ2-6; D remains unclear. The V end lost 4 bases, the J end lost 0 bases, and 4 bases lay between the germline ends. This CDR3 is 14 amino acids long. Germline CDR1 reads MDHEN; CDR2 reads SYDVKM. The CDR3 reads CASSYFSGANVLTF. The CDR3 DNA reads TGTGCCAGCAGTTATTTCTCTGGGGCCAACGTCCTGACTTTC.

The chain recombines TRBV7-2 with TRBJ2-3; D remains unclear. The CDR3 runs 16 residues. The V and J ends lost 1 base and 0 bases respectively, with 11 bases between them. CDR1 and CDR2 from the germline V gene are SGHTA and FQGNSA. The DNA for the CDR3 is TGTGCCAGCAGCTTAGGCCAGAGTCCTAGCACAGATACGCAGTATTTT. Amino acid sequence: CASSLGQSPSTDTQYF.

The CDR3: CASSHGQGRVVYEQYF. DNA for the CDR3: TGTGCCAGCAGCCACGGACAGGGAAGGGTGGTCTACGAGCAGTACTTC. V gene TRBV7-2 combines with J gene TRBJ2-7, with 8 bases that match TRBD1. The CDR3 is 16 residues long. Germline assignment: CDR1 SGHTA and CDR2 FQGNSA. Germline trimming cut 5 bases from V and 3 bases from J; bases unmatched to any gene: 12.

The chain links TRBV19 to TRBJ1-1, with 8 bases identical to TRBD1. V lost 1 base and J lost 5; bases outside the gene matches: 0. The germline CDR1 and CDR2 sequences are LNHDA and SQIVND (reference sequence). This CDR3 has 13 amino acids. The CDR3 region is CASSIGTGTEAFF. DNA of the CDR3: TGTGCCAGTAGTATAGGGACAGGGACTGAAGCTTTCTTT.

V and J are TRBV7-8 and TRBJ2-1; D unresolved. V was trimmed by 5 bases and J by 7 bases, leaving 12 bases between them. CDR1 SGHVS and CDR2 FQNEAQ come from the germline V gene. This CDR3 is built from 13 residues. CDR3 DNA: TGTGCCAGCAGCGACCAGCAGTGGAATGAGCAGTTCTTC. Translated, it gives CASSDQQWNEQFF.

The genes are TRBV15 and TRBJ2-6; no clear D. V lost 4 bases, J lost 0 bases, and 7 bases lay in between. This CDR3 comprises 15 residues. Germline lookup yields CDR1 LNHNV and CDR2 YYDKDF (reference sequence). The CDR3 here is CATSTAGSGANVLTF. The CDR3 DNA sequence: TGTGCCACCAGCACCGCCGGCTCTGGGGCCAACGTCCTGACTTTC.

The V gene is TRBV7-8, the J gene TRBJ2-1; possible D gene TRBD2, 5 bases. Germline CDR1 SGHVS, CDR2 FQNEAQ. This CDR3 has 20 residues. Trimming shortened V by 3 bases and J by 0 bases, and 24 bases separated the two germline ends. The CDR3 spells CASSLSLAGHPESSYNEQFF. The CDR3, as DNA: TGTGCCAGCAGCTTGAGTCTAGCCGGCCATCCAGAGAGCTCCTACAATGAGCAGTTCTTC.

The chain joins TRBV19 to TRBJ1-5, with TRBD1 matching over 8 bases. CDR1 is LNHDA, CDR2 SQIVND, per germline (reference sequence). The V and J ends lost 4 bases and 1 base, in that order; junction bases with no gene match: 12. The length of the CDR3 is 18 residues. The CDR3 region is CASSRGQVGFGSNQPQHF. The CDR3 coding sequence is TGTGCCAGTAGTAGGGGACAGGTGGGATTCGGGAGCAATCAGCCCCAGCATTTT. Variable domain in full (rest from reference TRBV19 and TRBJ1-5): DGGITQSPKYLFRKEGQNVTLSCEQNLNHDAMYWYRQDPGQGLRLIYYSQIVNDFQKGDIAEGYSVSREKKESFPLTVTSAQKNPTAFYLCASSRGQVGFGSNQPQHFGDGTRLSIL.

The genes are TRBV7-2 and TRBJ1-6; tentative D call: TRBD1 (5 bases). CDR1 SGHTA and CDR2 FQGNSA come from the germline V gene. Trimming shortened V by 1 base and J by 5 bases, and 12 bases separated the two germline ends. The CDR3 is 16 amino acids. The CDR3 nucleotides are TGTGCCAGCAGCTTAGACTCGACAGTCAATAATTCACCCCTCCACTTT. This encodes CASSLDSTVNNSPLHF.

This clone was recorded only once. The chain has TRBV10-3 and TRBJ1-5; TRBD1 might be the D (5 bases). CDR3 length: 14 residues. The germline gives CDR1 ENHRY, CDR2 SYGVKD. V was pared by 7 bases and J by 4 bases, with 14 bases between. CDR3 nucleotides: TGTGCCATCAAAAGGGAGGGACCAAATCAGCCCCAGCATTTT. Translating gives CAIKREGPNQPQHF.

V is TRBV14 and J is TRBJ2-1; 11 bases are shared with TRBD2. The trim removed 2 bases at V and 3 bases at J, leaving 3 bases unmatched. This CDR3 is 16 amino acids long. Germline CDR1 SGHDN, CDR2 FVKESK. The CDR3 region is CASSQTLAGGYNEQFF. CDR3 nucleotide sequence: TGTGCCAGCAGCCAAACTCTAGCGGGAGGCTACAATGAGCAGTTCTTC.

This clone was counted between two and nine times. The chain recombines TRBV10-3 with TRBJ1-4, with TRBD1 as a possible D gene (5 bases). With 10 bases removed from V and 6 bases from J, the gap between germline ends came to 15 bases. This CDR3 has 13 amino acids. Germline CDR1 reads ENHRY; CDR2 reads SYGVKD. The DNA for the CDR3 is TGTGCCAACAGCGAGACAGTAGATGAAAAACTGTTTTTT. It specifies CANSETVDEKLFF.

This clone was found once. This chain connects TRBV9 to TRBJ2-3; possible D gene TRBD1, 5 bases. The CDR3 length is 15 residues. V gave up 1 base and J gave up 2 bases, with 11 bases separating them. Germline values: CDR1 SGDLS, CDR2 YYNGEE. CDR3 nucleotide sequence: TGTGCCAGCAGCGTACGGCAGGGTCCCACAGATACGCAGTATTTT. Translating gives CASSVRQGPTDTQYF. The full variable domain, with the rest looked up from reference TRBV9 and TRBJ2-3, is DSGVTQTPKHLITATGQRVTLRCSPRSGDLSVYWYQQSLDQGLQFLIQYYNGEERAKGNILERFSAQQFPDLHSELNLSSLELGDSALYFCASSVRQGPTDTQYFGPGTRLTVL.

CDR3 protein: CAWREQGIYGYTF. The DNA for the CDR3 is TGTGCCTGGAGGGAACAGGGAATTTACGGCTACACCTTC. The chain carries TRBV30 and TRBJ1-2; the D gene is possibly TRBD1 (6 bases). Germline V gives CDR1 GTSNPN, CDR2 SVGIG (reference sequence). The ends were cut back, 3 bases at V and 8 bases at J, with 16 bases in the middle. The CDR3 covers 13 residues. The complete variable domain, with remaining parts taken from reference TRBV30 and TRBJ1-2, reads SQTIHQWPATLVQPVGSPLSLECTVEGTSNPNLYWYRQAAGRGLQLLFYSVGIGQISSEVPQNLSASRPQDRQFILSSKKLLLSDSGFYLCAWREQGIYGYTFGSGTRLTVV.

V usage is TRBV7-6 and J usage is TRBJ2-3; D ambiguous. The germline V gene encodes CDR1 SGHVS and CDR2 FNYEAQ. The germline V and J ends were trimmed by 6 bases and 0 bases, with 10 bases remaining between them. The CDR3 spans 14 residues. Written as DNA, the CDR3 is TGTGCCAGCAGTTCTCCTTCTAGCACAGATACGCAGTATTTT. Protein sequence: CASSSPSSTDTQYF.

V and J are TRBV5-4 and TRBJ1-4; tentatively, D is TRBD1 (5 bases). Germline-derived CDR1 and CDR2 are SGHNT and YYREEE (reference sequence). Deletions cut 4 bases from V and 8 bases from J, with 15 bases between. The CDR3 totals 14 residues. CDR3: CASSRDGVGEKLFF. In DNA form, the CDR3 reads TGTGCCAGCAGCCGGGACGGAGTAGGGGAAAAACTGTTTTTT.

V usage is TRBV6-5 and J usage is TRBJ2-7, with D unresolved. Germline V gene lookup returns CDR1 MNHEY and CDR2 SVGAGI. This CDR3 is 11 amino acids long. V was shortened by 6 bases and J by 5 bases, with 8 bases between the two germline ends. This CDR3 is CASSQSHEQYF. In DNA form, the CDR3 reads TGTGCCAGCAGCCAGTCCCACGAGCAGTACTTC.

CDR3 nucleotides: TGCGCCAGCAGCCAAGATTCGGGGACCCACCACAATGAGCAGTTCTTC. This encodes CASSQDSGTHHNEQFF. The V and J genes are TRBV4-1 and TRBJ2-1; tentatively, D is TRBD1 or TRBD2 (5 bases each). The V end was cut by 0 bases, the J end by 5 bases, with 14 bases between. CDR1 is MGHRA, CDR2 YSYEKL, per germline. The CDR3 is 16 residues long.

The rearrangement joins TRBV4-3 to TRBJ1-2; no clear D gene. Germline V gene sequence: CDR1 LGHNA, CDR2 YSLEER. With 0 bases removed from V and 4 bases from J, the gap between germline ends came to 12 bases. The CDR3 is 15 residues long. The CDR3 nucleotides read TGCGCCAGCAGCCAAGATCCCCCCCCGCCCTATGGCTACACCTTC. Protein product: CASSQDPPPPYGYTF.

The gene calls are TRBV28 and TRBJ1-1; TRBD1 might be the D (5 bases). V was shortened by 6 bases and J by 5 bases, with 16 bases between the two germline ends. This CDR3 contains 14 residues. Germline loops: CDR1 MDHEN, CDR2 SYDVKM. The CDR3 here is CASSQGGFGTEAFF. The CDR3 coding sequence is TGTGCCAGCAGCCAGGGTGGATTTGGAACTGAAGCTTTCTTT.

The gene calls are TRBV5-4 and TRBJ1-2, with D tentatively TRBD1 (5 bases). Trimming pared 7 bases from V and 1 base from J, leaving 17 bases between. Germline V gene sequence: CDR1 SGHNT, CDR2 YYREEE (reference sequence). There are 15 residues in the CDR3. CDR3 sequence (DNA): TGTGCCAGCGCCGCGGGGGGAGGGAATAACTATGGCTACACCTTC. It codes for CASAAGGGNNYGYTF. Based on the CDR3 plus reference TRBV5-4 and TRBJ1-2, the full variable domain is ETGVTQSPTHLIKTRGQQVTLRCSSQSGHNTVSWYQQALGQGPQFIFQYYREEENGRGNFPPRFSGLQFPNYSSELNVNALELDDSALYLCASAAGGGNNYGYTFGSGTRLTVV.

V and J are TRBV5-1 and TRBJ1-4; D not certain. Per the germline V gene, CDR1 is SGHRS and CDR2 is YFSETQ. V lost 0 bases, J lost 5 bases, and 8 bases lay in between. The CDR3 has 14 amino acids. The CDR3 bases are TGCGCCAGCAGCTTGGACCCAGGAAATGAAAAACTGTTTTTT. Encoded protein: CASSLDPGNEKLFF.

This chain links TRBV6-6 with TRBJ1-5, with D uncertain. Trimming took off 2 bases at V and 8 bases at J, with 7 bases between the two ends. The CDR3 has 12 residues. CDR1 and CDR2 (germline): MNHNY, SVGAGI (reference sequence). CDR3: CASSYLGKPQHF. The CDR3, as DNA: TGTGCCAGCAGTTACCTTGGGAAGCCCCAGCATTTT.

V and J are TRBV2 and TRBJ2-7, with TRBD2 matching over 8 bases. This CDR3 is built from 17 residues. Germline loops: CDR1 SNHLY, CDR2 FYNNEI. V shed 3 bases, J shed 3 bases, and the junction held 13 bases outside the gene matches. The CDR3 protein is CASSDEGLALTNYEQYF. The CDR3 bases are TGTGCCAGCAGTGACGAAGGACTAGCTCTTACTAACTACGAGCAGTACTTC.